The next 13 T cell receptor beta chains were all read from a single sample in a study of technical replicates of blood from several donors. TCRdb's table, derived via immunoSEQ multiplex PCR, lists solely in-frame clones and lacks some. The sample carries tens of thousands of clones, more than 90% recorded once. The sample was T cells isolated from PBMCs. Receptor source: a human donor in good health.

The V gene is TRBV7-3, the J gene TRBJ1-1; weak D call: TRBD1 (5 bases). The germline V and J ends were trimmed by 0 bases and 4 bases, with 15 bases remaining between them. Germline V gene sequence: CDR1 SGHTA, CDR2 FQGTGA. The CDR3 sequence is 16 residues long. The CDR3 loop reads CASSLTSGGGVTEAFF. The CDR3 DNA reads as TGTGCCAGCAGCTTAACCTCTGGGGGAGGGGTCACTGAAGCTTTCTTT.

The J gene is TRBJ1-2, the V gene TRBV7-2; the D gene is possibly TRBD1 (6 bases). CDR1 and CDR2 (germline): SGHTA, FQGNSA. Trimming took 2 bases from V and 5 from J, leaving 15 bases between them. The CDR3 is 15 residues long. This CDR3 reads CASSLKSGDIYGYTF. CDR3 in DNA: TGTGCCAGCAGCTTAAAGTCAGGGGATATTTATGGCTACACCTTC.

CDR3 in amino acids: CASSRQGGIGTEAFF. CDR3 nucleotide sequence: TGTGCCAGCAGCCGACAGGGCGGAATTGGTACTGAAGCTTTCTTT. J is TRBJ1-1 and V is TRBV11-3; TRBD1 matches at 7 bases. CDR1 is SGHNT, CDR2 YENEEA, per germline. Trimming took 5 bases from V and 5 from J; bases not matched to a gene: 11. This CDR3 contains 15 residues.

A few counts support this clone. The V call is TRBV7-3, the J call TRBJ2-3; D unclear. The V gene lost 5 bases and the J gene lost 1 base, with 4 bases spanning the gap. CDR1 and CDR2 from the germline V gene are SGHTA and FQGTGA. The CDR3 is made up of 12 amino acids. DNA of the CDR3: TGTGCCAGCAGCCCAGGCACAGATACGCAGTATTTT. Translation: CASSPGTDTQYF.

The genes are TRBV28 and TRBJ1-5, with D possibly matching TRBD1 (5 bases). The CDR3 has 15 amino acids. V was pared by 2 bases and J by 4 bases, with 12 bases between. In germline, CDR1 is MDHEN, CDR2 SYDVKM. The CDR3 loop is CASSLRGKLNQPQHF. The DNA of the CDR3 is TGTGCCAGCAGTTTAAGGGGTAAACTAAATCAGCCCCAGCATTTT.

The chain uses TRBV6-5 and TRBJ2-1; D perhaps matches TRBD1 (6 bases). V lost 10 bases and J 5 bases, leaving 15 bases between the germline ends. Per the germline V gene, CDR1 is MNHEY and CDR2 is SVGAGI. The CDR3 runs to 13 residues. The CDR3 reads CATDSPNHNEQFF. The CDR3, as DNA: TGTGCCACGGACAGTCCCAATCACAATGAGCAGTTCTTC.

The V and J genes are TRBV4-1 and TRBJ2-3, with a weak D call TRBD2 (6 bases). The ends were cut back, 0 bases at V and 6 bases at J, with 13 bases in the middle. Germline loops: CDR1 MGHRA, CDR2 YSYEKL. CDR3 length: 15 residues. The CDR3 DNA is TGCGCCAGCAGCCAAGAAGGACTACAGTCGGATACGCAGTATTTT. Translated: CASSQEGLQSDTQYF.

The chain employs TRBV5-8 and TRBJ2-7; 8 positions match TRBD1. The germline V gene has CDR1 SGHTS and CDR2 YDEGEE. The CDR3 length is 18 residues. The V and J ends lost 5 bases and 6 bases, in that order; junction bases with no gene match: 22. CDR3 loop: CASSSGTGGIRSPPEQYF. The CDR3 DNA reads as TGTGCCAGCAGTTCCGGGACAGGAGGGATTAGGTCACCGCCCGAGCAGTACTTC.

The gene calls are TRBV27 and TRBJ2-7; 10 bases are a match to TRBD2. The germline V gene encodes CDR1 MNHEY and CDR2 SMNVEV (reference sequence). The CDR3 totals 13 residues. Trimming removed 5 bases from V and 5 bases from J; junction bases left unmatched: 3. For the CDR3, the DNA is TGTGCCAGCAGTAACCTAGCGGGAGACGAGCAGTACTTC. It translates to CASSNLAGDEQYF.

The chain employs TRBV10-3 and TRBJ2-1; 9 nucleotides agree with TRBD2. V lost 3 bases to trimming and J lost 8 bases; unmatched junction nucleotides: 5. Per germline, CDR1 ENHRY and CDR2 SYGVKD. There are 14 residues in the CDR3. The CDR3 DNA follows: TGTGCCATCAGTGATAGTAGCGGGAGTGATGAGCAGTTCTTC. It codes for CAISDSSGSDEQFF.

In this sample, this clone turned up a few times. The V and J genes are TRBV5-1 and TRBJ1-1, with 11 bases that match TRBD1. This CDR3 is built from 14 residues. Germline V gene data show CDR1 as SGHRS and CDR2 as YFSETQ. V dropped 3 bases and J dropped 3; count of bases not matched to a gene: 1. CDR3 DNA sequence: TGCGCCAGCAGCTGGGGACAGGGGGACACTGAAGCTTTCTTT. Protein product: CASSWGQGDTEAFF.

This clone came up once. This chain connects TRBV7-9 to TRBJ1-1, with D possibly being TRBD1 (6 bases). The CDR3 contains 14 residues. Trimming left V 5 bases short and J 5 bases short, with 15 bases between. The germline V gene encodes CDR1 SEHNR and CDR2 FQNEAQ (reference sequence). The CDR3 coding sequence is TGTGCCAGCAGCCCCCACGAGGGGGATACTGAAGCTTTCTTT. Its translation is CASSPHEGDTEAFF.

The V and J genes are TRBV9 and TRBJ2-1, with 9 bases lining up with TRBD2. CDR1 is SGDLS and CDR2 is YYNGEE in the germline V gene. CDR3 size: 17 residues. Germline trimming cut 4 bases from V and 4 bases from J; bases unmatched to any gene: 12. CDR3 sequence: CASSTYLAGGRYNEQFF. CDR3 DNA sequence: TGTGCCAGCAGCACTTACTTGGCGGGAGGGCGATACAATGAGCAGTTCTTC.